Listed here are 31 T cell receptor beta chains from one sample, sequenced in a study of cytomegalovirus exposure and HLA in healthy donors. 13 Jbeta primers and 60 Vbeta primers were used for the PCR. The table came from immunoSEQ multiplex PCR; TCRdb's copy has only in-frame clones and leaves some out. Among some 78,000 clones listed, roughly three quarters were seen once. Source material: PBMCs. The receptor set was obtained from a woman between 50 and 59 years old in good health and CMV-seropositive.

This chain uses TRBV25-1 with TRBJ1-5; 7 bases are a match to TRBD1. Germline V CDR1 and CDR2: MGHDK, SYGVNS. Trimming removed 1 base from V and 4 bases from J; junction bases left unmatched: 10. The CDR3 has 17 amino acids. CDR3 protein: CASSELGGGRGNQPQHF. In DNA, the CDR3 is TGTGCCAGCAGTGAATTAGGGGGTGGCAGGGGGAATCAGCCCCAGCATTTT. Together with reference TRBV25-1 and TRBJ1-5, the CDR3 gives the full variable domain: EADIYQTPRYLVIGTGKKITLECSQTMGHDKMYWYQQDPGMELHLIHYSYGVNSTEKGDLSSESTVSRIRTEHFPLTLESARPSHTSQYLCASSELGGGRGNQPQHFGDGTRLSIL.

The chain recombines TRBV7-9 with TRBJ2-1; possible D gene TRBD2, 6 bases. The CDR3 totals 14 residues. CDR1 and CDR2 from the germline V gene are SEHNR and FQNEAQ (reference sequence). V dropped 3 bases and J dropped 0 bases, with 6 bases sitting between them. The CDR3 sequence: CASSLRDSYNEQFF. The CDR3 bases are TGTGCCAGCAGCTTGCGGGACTCCTACAATGAGCAGTTCTTC.

CDR3 region: CASTPVGVNTEAFF. The CDR3 DNA follows: TGTGCCAGCACCCCGGTAGGGGTGAACACTGAAGCTTTCTTT. The genes are TRBV27 and TRBJ1-1, with D perhaps TRBD1 (5 bases). The germline V and J ends were trimmed by 7 bases and 0 bases, with 12 bases remaining between them. The germline V gene encodes CDR1 MNHEY and CDR2 SMNVEV (reference sequence). The CDR3 has 14 amino acids.

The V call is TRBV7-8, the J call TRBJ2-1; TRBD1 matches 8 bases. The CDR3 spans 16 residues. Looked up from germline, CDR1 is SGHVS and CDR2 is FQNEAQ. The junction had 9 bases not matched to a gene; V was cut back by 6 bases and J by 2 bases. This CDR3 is CASRAIPGQAYNEQFF. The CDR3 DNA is TGTGCCAGCAGAGCTATACCGGGACAGGCCTACAATGAGCAGTTCTTC.

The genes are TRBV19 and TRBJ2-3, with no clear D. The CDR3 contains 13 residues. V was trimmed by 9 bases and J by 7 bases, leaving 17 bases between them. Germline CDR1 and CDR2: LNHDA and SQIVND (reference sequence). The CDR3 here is CASRPADINTQYF. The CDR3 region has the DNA TGTGCCAGCCGCCCGGCTGACATAAATACGCAGTATTTT.

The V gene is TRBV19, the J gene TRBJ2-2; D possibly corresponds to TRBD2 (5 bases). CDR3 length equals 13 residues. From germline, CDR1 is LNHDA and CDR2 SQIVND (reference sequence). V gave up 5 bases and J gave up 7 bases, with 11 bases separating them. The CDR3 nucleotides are TGTGCCAGTAGTTTAGGAGGAGGCGGGGAGCTGTTTTTT. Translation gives CASSLGGGGELFF.

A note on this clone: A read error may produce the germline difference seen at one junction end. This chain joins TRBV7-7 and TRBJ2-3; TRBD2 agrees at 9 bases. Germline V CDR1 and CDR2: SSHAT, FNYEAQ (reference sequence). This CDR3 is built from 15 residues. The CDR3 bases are TGTGCTAGCAGCTTAGGTGGCGGGAGGGGAGATACGCAGTATTTT. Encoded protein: CASSLGGGRGDTQYF.

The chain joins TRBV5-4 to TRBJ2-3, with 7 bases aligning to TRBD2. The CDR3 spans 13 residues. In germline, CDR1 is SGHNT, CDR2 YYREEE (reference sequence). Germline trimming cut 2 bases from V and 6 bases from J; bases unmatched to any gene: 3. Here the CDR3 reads CASSLTSEDTQYF. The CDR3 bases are TGTGCCAGCAGCTTAACTAGCGAGGATACGCAGTATTTT.

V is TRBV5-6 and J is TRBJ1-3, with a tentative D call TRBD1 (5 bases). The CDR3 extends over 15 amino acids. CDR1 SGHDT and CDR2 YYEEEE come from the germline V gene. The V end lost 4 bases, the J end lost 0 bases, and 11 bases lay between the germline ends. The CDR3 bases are TGTGCCAGCAGCGCACAGGCTCTCTCTGGAAACACCATATATTTT. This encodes CASSAQALSGNTIYF. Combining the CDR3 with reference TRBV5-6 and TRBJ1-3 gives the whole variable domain DAGVTQSPTHLIKTRGQQVTLRCSPKSGHDTVSWYQQALGQGPQFIFQYYEEEERQRGNFPDRFSGHQFPNYSSELNVNALLLGDSALYLCASSAQALSGNTIYFGEGSWLTVV.

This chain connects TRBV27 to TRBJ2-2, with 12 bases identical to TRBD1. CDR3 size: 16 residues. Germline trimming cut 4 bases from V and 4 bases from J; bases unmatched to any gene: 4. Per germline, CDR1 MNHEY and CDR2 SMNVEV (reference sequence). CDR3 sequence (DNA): TGTGCCAGCAGTTGGGACAGGGGGCGCAGCACCGGGGAGCTGTTTTTT. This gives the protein CASSWDRGRSTGELFF.

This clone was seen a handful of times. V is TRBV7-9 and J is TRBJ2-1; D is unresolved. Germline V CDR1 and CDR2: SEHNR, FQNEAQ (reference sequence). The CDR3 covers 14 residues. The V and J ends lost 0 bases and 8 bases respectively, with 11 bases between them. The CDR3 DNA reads TGTGCCAGCAGCTTAGCCACCCCCTCGGATGAGCAGTTCTTC. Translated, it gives CASSLATPSDEQFF. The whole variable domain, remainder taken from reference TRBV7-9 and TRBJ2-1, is DTGVSQNPRHKITKRGQNVTFRCDPISEHNRLYWYRQTLGQGPEFLTYFQNEAQLEKSRLLSDRFSAERPKGSFSTLEIQRTEQGDSAMYLCASSLATPSDEQFFGPGTRLTVL.

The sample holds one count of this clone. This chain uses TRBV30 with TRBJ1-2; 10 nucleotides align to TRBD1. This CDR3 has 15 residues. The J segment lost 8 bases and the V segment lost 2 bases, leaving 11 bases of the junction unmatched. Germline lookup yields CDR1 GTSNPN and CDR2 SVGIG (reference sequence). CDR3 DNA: TGTGCCTGGAGTCCCGACAGGGGGCAATTCATGGGCTACACCTTC. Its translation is CAWSPDRGQFMGYTF.

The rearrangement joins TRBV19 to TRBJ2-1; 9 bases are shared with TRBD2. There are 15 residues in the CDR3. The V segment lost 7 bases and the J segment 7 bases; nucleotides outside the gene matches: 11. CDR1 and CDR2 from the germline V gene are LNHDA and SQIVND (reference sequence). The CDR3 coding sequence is TGTGCCAGTACCCCTAGCGGGAAGGGGAGAAATGAGCAGTTCTTC. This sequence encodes CASTPSGKGRNEQFF. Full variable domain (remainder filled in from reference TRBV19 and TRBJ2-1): DGGITQSPKYLFRKEGQNVTLSCEQNLNHDAMYWYRQDPGQGLRLIYYSQIVNDFQKGDIAEGYSVSREKKESFPLTVTSAQKNPTAFYLCASTPSGKGRNEQFFGPGTRLTVL.

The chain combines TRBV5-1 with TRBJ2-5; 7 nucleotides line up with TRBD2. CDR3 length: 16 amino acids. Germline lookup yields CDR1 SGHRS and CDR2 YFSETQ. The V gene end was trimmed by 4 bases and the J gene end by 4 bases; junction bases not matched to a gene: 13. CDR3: CASSTRPRGVGETQYF. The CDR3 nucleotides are TGCGCCAGCAGCACCCGGCCACGGGGGGTTGGAGAGACCCAGTACTTC.

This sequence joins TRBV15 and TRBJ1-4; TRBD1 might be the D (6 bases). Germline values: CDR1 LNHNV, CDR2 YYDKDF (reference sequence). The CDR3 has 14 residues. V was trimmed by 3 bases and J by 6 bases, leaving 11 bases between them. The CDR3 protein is CATSSHRVDEKLFF. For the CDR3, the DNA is TGTGCCACCAGCAGCCACAGGGTTGATGAAAAACTGTTTTTT. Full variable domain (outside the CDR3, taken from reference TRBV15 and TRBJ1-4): DAMVIQNPRYQVTQFGKPVTLSCSQTLNHNVMYWYQQKSSQAPKLLFHYYDKDFNNEADTPDNFQSRRPNTSFCFLDIRSPGLGDTAMYLCATSSHRVDEKLFFGSGTQLSVL.

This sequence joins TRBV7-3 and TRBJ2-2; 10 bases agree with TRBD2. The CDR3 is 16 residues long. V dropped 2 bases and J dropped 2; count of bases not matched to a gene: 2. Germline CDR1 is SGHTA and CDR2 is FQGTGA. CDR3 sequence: CASSLGLAVNTGELFF. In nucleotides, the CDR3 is TGTGCCAGCAGCTTAGGACTAGCGGTAAACACCGGGGAGCTGTTTTTT.

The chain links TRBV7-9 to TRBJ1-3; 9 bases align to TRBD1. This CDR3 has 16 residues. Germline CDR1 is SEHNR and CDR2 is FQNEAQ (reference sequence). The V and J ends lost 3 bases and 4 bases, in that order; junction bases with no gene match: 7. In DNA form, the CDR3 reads TGTGCCAGCAGCTTCGGCCTCGGGACAGGGGGAAACACCATATATTTT. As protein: CASSFGLGTGGNTIYF.

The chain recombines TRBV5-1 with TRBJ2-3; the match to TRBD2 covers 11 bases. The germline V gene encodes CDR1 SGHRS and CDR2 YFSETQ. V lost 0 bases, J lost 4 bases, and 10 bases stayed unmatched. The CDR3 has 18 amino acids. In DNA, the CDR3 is TGCGCCAGCAGCTTGGCCCCTAGCGGGGGGTTGGACGCAGATACGCAGTATTTT. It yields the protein CASSLAPSGGLDADTQYF. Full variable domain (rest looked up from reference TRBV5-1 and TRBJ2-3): KAGVTQTPRYLIKTRGQQVTLSCSPISGHRSVSWYQQTPGQGLQFLFEYFSETQRNKGNFPGRFSGRQFSNSRSEMNVSTLELGDSALYLCASSLAPSGGLDADTQYFGPGTRLTVL.

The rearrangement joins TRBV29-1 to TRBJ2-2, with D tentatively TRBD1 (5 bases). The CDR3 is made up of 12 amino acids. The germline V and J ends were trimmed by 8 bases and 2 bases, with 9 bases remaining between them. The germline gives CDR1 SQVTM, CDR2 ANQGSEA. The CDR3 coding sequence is TGCAGCATTGGGGCAAACACCGGGGAGCTGTTTTTT. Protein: CSIGANTGELFF.

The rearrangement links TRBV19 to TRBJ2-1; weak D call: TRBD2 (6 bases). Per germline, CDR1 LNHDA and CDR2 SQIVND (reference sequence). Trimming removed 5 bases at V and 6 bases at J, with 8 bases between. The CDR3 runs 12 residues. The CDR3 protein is CASSGGSNEQFF. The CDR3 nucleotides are TGTGCCAGTAGTGGGGGGAGCAATGAGCAGTTCTTC.

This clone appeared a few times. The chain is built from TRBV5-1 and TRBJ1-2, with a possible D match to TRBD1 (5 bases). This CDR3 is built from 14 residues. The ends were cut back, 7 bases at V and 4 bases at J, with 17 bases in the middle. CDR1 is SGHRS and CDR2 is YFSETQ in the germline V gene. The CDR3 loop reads CASAIPGRGYGYTF. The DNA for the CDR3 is TGCGCCAGCGCAATCCCAGGGCGCGGCTATGGCTACACCTTC.

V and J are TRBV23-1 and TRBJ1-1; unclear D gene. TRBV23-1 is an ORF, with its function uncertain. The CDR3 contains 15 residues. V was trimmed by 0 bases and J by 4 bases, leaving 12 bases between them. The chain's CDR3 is CASSQSSPSGTEAFF. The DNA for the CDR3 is TGCGCCAGCAGTCAATCTTCCCCCTCGGGCACTGAAGCTTTCTTT.

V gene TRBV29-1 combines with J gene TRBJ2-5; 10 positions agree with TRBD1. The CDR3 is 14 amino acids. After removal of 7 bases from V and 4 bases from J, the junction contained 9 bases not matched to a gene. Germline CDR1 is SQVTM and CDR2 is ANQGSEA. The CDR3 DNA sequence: TGCAGCGCTTCCAGTGGACAGGGGGTAGAGACCCAGTACTTC. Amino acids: CSASSGQGVETQYF.

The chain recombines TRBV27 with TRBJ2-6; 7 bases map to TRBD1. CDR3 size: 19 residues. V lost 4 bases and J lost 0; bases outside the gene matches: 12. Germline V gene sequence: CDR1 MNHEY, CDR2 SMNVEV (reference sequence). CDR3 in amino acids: CASSSTSGTESSGANVLTF. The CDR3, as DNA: TGTGCCAGCAGTTCGACCTCCGGGACAGAGAGCTCTGGGGCCAACGTCCTGACTTTC.

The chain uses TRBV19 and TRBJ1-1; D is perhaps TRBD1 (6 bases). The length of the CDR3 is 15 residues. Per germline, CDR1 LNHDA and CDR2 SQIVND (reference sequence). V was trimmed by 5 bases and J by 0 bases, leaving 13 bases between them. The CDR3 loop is CASSARTALNTEAFF. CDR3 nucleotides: TGTGCCAGTAGTGCCCGGACAGCATTGAACACTGAAGCTTTCTTT.

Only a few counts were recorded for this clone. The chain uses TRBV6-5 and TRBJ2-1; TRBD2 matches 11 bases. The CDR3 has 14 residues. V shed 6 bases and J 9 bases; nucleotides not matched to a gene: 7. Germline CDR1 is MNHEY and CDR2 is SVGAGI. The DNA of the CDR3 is TGTGCCAGCAGCACCCTAGCGGGAGGACGTGAGCAGTTCTTC. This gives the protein CASSTLAGGREQFF.

The CDR3 protein is CAWSQGEPEKLFF. CDR3 nucleotides: TGTGCCTGGAGTCAGGGGGAGCCGGAAAAACTGTTTTTT. The chain uses TRBV30 and TRBJ1-4; TRBD1 aligns across 7 bases. Per germline, CDR1 GTSNPN and CDR2 SVGIG (reference sequence). This CDR3 has 13 residues. J gave up 8 bases and V 2 bases, and 5 bases lay outside the gene matches.

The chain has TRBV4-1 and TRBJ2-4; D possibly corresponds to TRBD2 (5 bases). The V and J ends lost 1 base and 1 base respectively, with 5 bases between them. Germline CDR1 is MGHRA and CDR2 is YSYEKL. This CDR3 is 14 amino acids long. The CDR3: CASSQGGAKNIQYF. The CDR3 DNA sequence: TGCGCCAGCAGCCAAGGAGGGGCCAAAAACATTCAGTACTTC.

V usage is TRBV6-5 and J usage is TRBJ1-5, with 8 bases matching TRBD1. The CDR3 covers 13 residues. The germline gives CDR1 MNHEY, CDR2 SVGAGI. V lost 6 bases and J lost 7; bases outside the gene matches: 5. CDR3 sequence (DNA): TGTGCCAGCAGCTGGACAGGGAAACAGCCCCAGCATTTT. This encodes CASSWTGKQPQHF.

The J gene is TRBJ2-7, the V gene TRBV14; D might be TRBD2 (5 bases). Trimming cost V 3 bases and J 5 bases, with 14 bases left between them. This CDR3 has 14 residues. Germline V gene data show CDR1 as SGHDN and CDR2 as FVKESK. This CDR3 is CASSQGVGADEQYF. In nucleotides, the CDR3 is TGTGCCAGCAGCCAGGGAGTCGGAGCTGACGAGCAGTACTTC.

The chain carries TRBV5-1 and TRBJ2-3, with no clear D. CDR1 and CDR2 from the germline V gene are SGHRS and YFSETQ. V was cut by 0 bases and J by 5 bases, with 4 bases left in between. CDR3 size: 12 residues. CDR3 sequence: CASSLAVDTQYF. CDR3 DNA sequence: TGCGCCAGCAGCTTGGCCGTAGATACGCAGTATTTT.